The next 4 T cell receptor beta chains were all read from a single sample in a study of blood T cell repertoires in COVID-19. Method: immunoSEQ multiplex PCR; TCRdb's copy keeps in-frame clones and lacks some. The data show tens of thousands of clones, with 85% to 95% seen just once and 2.5% to 3.5% held by the top ten. The sequencing input was peripheral blood. The receptors come from a man between 50 and 59 years old with acute or convalescent COVID-19.

In this sample, this clone turned up once. The gene calls are TRBV4-1 and TRBJ2-3, with 10 positions matching TRBD2. Germline V gene sequence: CDR1 MGHRA, CDR2 YSYEKL. J lost 0 bases, V lost 0 bases, and 6 bases had no gene match. The CDR3 totals 18 residues. CDR3: CASSQDLAGVSSTDTQYF. CDR3 coding DNA: TGCGCCAGCAGCCAAGATCTAGCGGGGGTTTCTAGCACAGATACGCAGTATTTT.

The gene calls are TRBV5-1 and TRBJ2-2; 9 nucleotides line up with TRBD2. CDR3 length equals 15 residues. CDR1 is SGHRS, CDR2 YFSETQ, per germline. V gave up 4 bases and J gave up 2 bases; unmatched junction bases: 3. CDR3 residues: CASSPAGGNTGELFF. The DNA of the CDR3 is TGCGCCAGCAGCCCAGCGGGGGGTAACACCGGGGAGCTGTTTTTT.

The chain combines TRBV4-1 with TRBJ2-4; 8 nucleotides agree with TRBD2. This CDR3 region has 14 residues. The V segment lost 3 bases and the J segment 7 bases; nucleotides outside the gene matches: 5. Looked up from germline, CDR1 is MGHRA and CDR2 is YSYEKL. The CDR3 protein is CASSQPGGANIQYF. The CDR3 coding sequence is TGCGCCAGCAGCCAGCCGGGGGGGGCCAACATTCAGTACTTC.

The V gene is TRBV3-1 (or the pseudogene TRBV3-2), the J gene TRBJ2-7, with TRBD2 identical over 11 bases. In germline, CDR1 is LGHDT, CDR2 YNNKEL (reference sequence). The CDR3 has 16 amino acids. V lost 5 bases, J lost 5 bases, and 11 bases stayed unmatched. This CDR3 reads CASSGLAGGLFNEQYF. The CDR3 nucleotides are TGTGCCAGCAGCGGTCTAGCGGGGGGCCTTTTTAACGAGCAGTACTTC.